The clone carrying this TCR beta chain was recorded many times. The time point denotes: healthy volunteer bleed at 6 weeks. The starting material, unfractionated whole blood, was used for total RNA extraction. These data are taken from a study of human T cells and chemical hapten exposure. Per the original methods: Per sample, the median was around 100,000 TCRs, with values from approximately 25,000 to 650,000. MiXCR, applied by TCRdb to the RACE reads, yields one record per CDR3 protein. The V and J calls and clone size are TCRdb's, not the authors'. This sample has 70,000 to 95,000 distinct CDR3 sequences; around 9.4% occur once, and the top ten carry about 1.7%. The CDR3 is 13 amino acids. In germline, CDR1 is MRHNA, CDR2 SNTAGT. V lost 3 bases and J 1 base, leaving 6 bases between the germline ends.

The receptor's source is a female donor in good health. Some clones in this sample may be carry-over from other donors' samples. Sequenced sample: whole blood. The chain is built from TRBV6-4 and TRBJ1-1, with D maybe TRBD1 (5 bases). The CDR3 nucleotides read TGTGCCAGCAGTGAAGGGGAGAACACTGAAGCTTTCTTT. This sequence encodes CASSEGENTEAFF.